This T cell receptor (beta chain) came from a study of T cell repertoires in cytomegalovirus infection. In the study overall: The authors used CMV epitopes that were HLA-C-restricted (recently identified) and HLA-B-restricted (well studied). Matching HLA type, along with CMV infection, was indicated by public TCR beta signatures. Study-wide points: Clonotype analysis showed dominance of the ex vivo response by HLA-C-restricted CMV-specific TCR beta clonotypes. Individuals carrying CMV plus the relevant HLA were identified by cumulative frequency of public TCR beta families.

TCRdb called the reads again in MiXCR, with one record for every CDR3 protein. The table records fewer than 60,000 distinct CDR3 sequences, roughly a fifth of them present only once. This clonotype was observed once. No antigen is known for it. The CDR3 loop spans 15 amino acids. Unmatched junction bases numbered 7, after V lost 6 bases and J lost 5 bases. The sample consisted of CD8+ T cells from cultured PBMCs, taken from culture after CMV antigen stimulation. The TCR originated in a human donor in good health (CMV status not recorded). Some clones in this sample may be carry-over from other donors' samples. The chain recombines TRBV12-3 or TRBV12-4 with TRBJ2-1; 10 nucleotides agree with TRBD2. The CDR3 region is CASRYLAGAHNEQFF. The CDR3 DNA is TGTGCCAGCAGATACCTAGCGGGGGCGCACAATGAGCAGTTCTTC.